This T cell receptor (beta chain) is from a study of glioma-infiltrating T cells after dendritic cell vaccination (dated by TCRdb to the mid-2010s). Background on the whole study: The cohort included 15 or so glioblastoma patients drawn from Phase I and II dendritic cell vaccination trials, of whom 9 were newly diagnosed and 6 had recurrent disease. Between the early 2000s and the early 2010s, the patients were given dendritic cell vaccination pulsed with autologous tumor lysate. The vaccine was prepared from monocyte-derived dendritic cells that were cultured for roughly seven days with IL-4 and GM-CSF and then pulsed overnight with autologous tumor lysate. Each patient was given three intradermal dendritic cell vaccine injections, spaced two weeks apart, in the arm below the axilla. In glioblastoma patients vaccinated with dendritic cells, deep sequencing of TCR beta CDR3 regions served to measure the amount of tumor-infiltrating lymphocytes and to compare repertoires between tumor and blood. TCR sequencing metrics, including TIL content and tumor-blood repertoire overlap, were correlated with survival after dendritic cell vaccination. Summary of the overall study and its limitations: The cohort was small and heterogeneous, with few patients having full blood and tumor sets and even fewer initial-recurrent tumor pairs. After dendritic cell vaccination, a higher estimated pretreatment TIL content predicted longer time to progression and overall survival. The TCR overlap response model with three groups was called speculative and said to need prospective validation. TCR clonality showed no direct relationship with survival, which suggests that a diverse polyclonal response may matter.

Worth noting for this clone: Its antigen remains unidentified. Base qualities are not recorded, but no much larger clone differs from it by a single base.

Patients were selected on the basis of adequate residual fresh-frozen tumor tissue and more than two years of available survival data. An isocitrate dehydrogenase mutation was not carried by any of the glioblastoma patients, although molecular status was otherwise variable. PBMC were collected before vaccination, two weeks after the third vaccination, and at tumor progression if progression occurred. The Qiagen DNeasy Blood extraction Kit was used for extraction of genomic DNA. For this chain, trimming is 4 bases at the V end and 4 bases at the J end, and the number of junction bases without a gene match is 14. As encoded in the germline V gene (reference sequence), CDR1 is SEHNR while CDR2 is FQNEAQ. The CDR3, cysteine through phenylalanine, is 17 amino acids long. The entry retains the CDR3 DNA only, 51 bases that are in frame from base 1. Using the immunoSEQ assay, TCRB CDR3 regions were amplified from around 2 micrograms of genomic DNA, or from all available DNA when less than that was on hand. The multiplex PCR employed 60 forward primers targeting TCR V beta segments and 13 reverse primers targeting J beta segments. Synthetic control templates were spiked into each sample at limiting dilution to estimate reads per starting template. Reads of 87 bp were generated by sequencing on the Illumina HiSeq System. The study's own analysis went as follows. PCR and sequencing errors were removed by a nearest neighbor algorithm that merged closely related sequences. TCR overlap was measured as the percentage of unique tumor TCR beta sequences that were also present in the peripheral blood of the same patient. The immuneACCESS repertoire file appears here via TCRdb, limited to in-frame rearrangements. These files lack a portion of the clones; in checked studies, under half of the deficit traces to unresolved V genes, and the cause of the others is not known. V, J and clone size reflect that table, while D and trimming were determined from the DNA. For this sample the table gives about 30,000 clones, of which approximately 90% were detected only once. 2.2% of the sample rests with the top ten.

The chain employs TRBV7-9 and TRBJ2-7, and 9 junction bases match TRBD1. The material sequenced was blood, taken before dendritic cell vaccination. The TCR sequence derives from a human donor with glioblastoma. The CDR3 is CASSSVPSQGASYEQYF. The DNA sequence is given as TGTGCCAGCAGCTCTGTCCCCTCACAGGGGGCAAGTTACGAGCAGTACTTC. Joined to the reference TRBV7-9 and TRBJ2-7 proteins, this CDR3 gives the full variable domain: DTGVSQNPRHKITKRGQNVTFRCDPISEHNRLYWYRQTLGQGPEFLTYFQNEAQLEKSRLLSDRFSAERPKGSFSTLEIQRTEQGDSAMYLCASSSVPSQGASYEQYFGPGTRLTVT.